This entry describes one TCR beta chain. The data were taken from a study of blood T cell repertoires in COVID-19. Here immunoSEQ multiplex PCR was the method, and the copy in TCRdb shows in-frame clones only, minus some. The sample gives roughly 230,000 clones, about 90% of which show up once; less than 4% is in the top ten. Per the germline V gene, CDR1 is KGHSH and CDR2 is LQKENI. This CDR3 comprises 15 residues. V was trimmed by 3 bases and J by 10 bases, leaving 16 bases between them. This clonotype originated in a woman aged 25 to 39 with acute COVID-19. Sequencing used PBMCs or T cells enriched from blood (not recorded which). The chain carries TRBV18 and TRBJ1-6, with D possibly TRBD1 on 6 matching bases. CDR3 bases: TGTGCCAGCTCACCCCGCGGGCAGGGGATCTCACCCCTCCACTTT. This sequence encodes CASSPRGQGISPLHF.